This T cell receptor beta chain was documented in a study of blood T cells in healthy people across ages (dated by TCRdb to about 2015). General notes on the study: In model experiments, template switching captured roughly one uniquely barcoded TCR beta cDNA molecule for every two T cells. Age-related changes in TCR beta repertoire diversity were measured in the study by deep sequencing normalized with unique cDNA molecular identifiers. The donors were split into four age groups: young (average about 16 years), middle-aged (roughly 39), aged (approximately 59) and long-lived (under 85). To avoid experimental bias, donors of different ages were distributed randomly across sequencing lanes. The study analyzed two additional independent replicas of 1 million unique cDNA reads from the same blood draw for two donors, one aged 18 to 30 and one aged 80 or older.

Systemically healthy Caucasian individuals from Russia, some 38 in total and aged roughly 6 to 100 years, were included as donors. About 10 milliliters of peripheral blood were drawn from each donor into EDTA-treated Vacutainer tubes. PBMCs were isolated by Ficoll-Paque density-gradient centrifugation, with at least 7 million obtained per sample. Trizol reagent was used to extract total RNA from PBMCs, with at least 5.5 micrograms per sample. Naive CD45RAhigh/CD27high T cell percentages were measured by flow cytometry on a PBMC aliquot from every donor. Comment on this clonotype: This clone's antigen is unknown. There are no base qualities to consult, and no much larger clone falls within one base.

Here is what the overall study found, with its caveats: Total diversity estimates from one million sequenced T cells were considered lower bounds and underestimates. Because the CMV infection status of the donors was unknown, age-related changes in expanded clonotypes may potentially have been confounded. Bulk unsorted PBMC profiling prevented conclusive comparison of naive and antigen-experienced compartments. Observed TCR beta diversity correlated strongly with the percentage of naive T cells measured by flow cytometry. Observed TCR beta diversity per million T cells fell roughly linearly with age, and a significant reduction was already apparent by age around 44. Compared with the aged group, the long-lived group had more naive CD4+ T cells, fewer expanded clones and increased TCR diversity, suggesting age selection.

The method was 5' RACE. Sequencing used an Illumina HiSeq 2500. A second about 6 to 11 cycle PCR used a sample-barcoded 5' primer and a J-beta primer mix. A unique molecular identifier was introduced onto each TCR beta cDNA molecule by a template-switch 5' adaptor carrying 12 random nucleotides. Each sample yielded at least 3 million CDR3-containing paired-end reads. First-strand cDNA synthesis was performed from all RNA using the Mint cDNA synthesis kit, with priming by a TRBC-specific oligonucleotide. After uracil-DNA glycosylase treatment, a first 18-cycle PCR used universal primers M1SS and BC2_uni_R on all cDNA. The original pipeline was this. For normalization, 1 million high-quality reads were randomly selected from each sample, with every read carrying a distinct molecular identifier. Instead of being binned into consensus sequences, reads with shared molecular identifiers were discarded. MiTCR, set to a Q25 quality threshold and the strictest error-elimination algorithm, was used for CDR3 identification, clonotype clustering and error correction. A nonparametric unseen species model with Euler transformation was used to estimate a lower bound on total TCR beta diversity. Using fastp at Q25 and MiXCR, TCRdb reprocessed the public reads and kept productive beta chains. Each entry merges the rows of one CDR3 protein and shows their most common DNA and genes. TCRdb assigned the V and J calls; the authors' analysis was not used. For this sample there are roughly 800,000 distinct CDR3 sequences; 58% appear just once. The ten largest clones add up to approximately 20% of the sample.

At the junction V is shortened by 1 base and J by 0 bases, with 13 bases in between. Counted from cysteine to phenylalanine, this CDR3 has 16 amino acids. CDR3 DNA only is kept here, 48 bases in frame from base 1. Per the germline V gene, SGHDT is the CDR1 and YYEEEE is the CDR2. Sequencing used blood. The receptor chain draws on TRBV5-6 and TRBJ1-2, with the identity of the D gene unclear. This clonotype was sampled from a man in his thirties or forties in good health. The DNA sequence follows: TGTGCCAGCAGCTTGTTAGGAGCGATGGCTAACTATGGCTACACCTTC. Its product reads: CASSLLGAMANYGYTF.